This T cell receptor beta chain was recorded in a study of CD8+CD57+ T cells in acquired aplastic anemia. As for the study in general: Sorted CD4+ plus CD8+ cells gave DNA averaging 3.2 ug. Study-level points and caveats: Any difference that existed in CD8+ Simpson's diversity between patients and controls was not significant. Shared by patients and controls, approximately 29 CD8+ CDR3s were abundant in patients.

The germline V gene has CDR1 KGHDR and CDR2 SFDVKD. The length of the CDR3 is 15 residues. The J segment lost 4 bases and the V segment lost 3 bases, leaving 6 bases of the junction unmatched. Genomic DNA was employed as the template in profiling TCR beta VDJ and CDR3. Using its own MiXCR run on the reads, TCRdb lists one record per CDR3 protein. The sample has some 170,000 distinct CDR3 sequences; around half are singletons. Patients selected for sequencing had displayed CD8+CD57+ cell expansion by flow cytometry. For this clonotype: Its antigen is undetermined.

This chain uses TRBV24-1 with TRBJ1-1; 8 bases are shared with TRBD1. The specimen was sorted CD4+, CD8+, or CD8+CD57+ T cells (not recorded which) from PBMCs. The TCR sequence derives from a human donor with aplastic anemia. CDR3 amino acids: CATSDPQGASTEAFF. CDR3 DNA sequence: TGTGCCACCAGTGATCCGCAGGGGGCGAGCACTGAAGCTTTCTTT.